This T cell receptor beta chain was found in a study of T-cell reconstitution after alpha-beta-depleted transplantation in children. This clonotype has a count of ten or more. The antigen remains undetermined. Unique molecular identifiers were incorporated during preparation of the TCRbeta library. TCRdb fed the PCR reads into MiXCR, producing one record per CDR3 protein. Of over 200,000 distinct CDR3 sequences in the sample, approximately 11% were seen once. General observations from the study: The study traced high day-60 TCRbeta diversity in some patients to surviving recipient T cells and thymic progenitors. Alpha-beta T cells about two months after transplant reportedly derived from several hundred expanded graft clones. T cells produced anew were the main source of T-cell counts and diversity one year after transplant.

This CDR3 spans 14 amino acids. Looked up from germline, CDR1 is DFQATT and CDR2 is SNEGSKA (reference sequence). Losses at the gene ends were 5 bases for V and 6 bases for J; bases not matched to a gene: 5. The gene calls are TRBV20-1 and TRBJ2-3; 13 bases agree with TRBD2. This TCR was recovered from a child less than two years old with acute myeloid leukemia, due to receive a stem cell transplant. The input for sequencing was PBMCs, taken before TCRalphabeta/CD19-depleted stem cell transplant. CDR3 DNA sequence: TGCAGTGCTCTAGGACTAGCGGGAGCCGATACGCAGTATTTT. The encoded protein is CSALGLAGADTQYF.